These T cell receptor beta chains were read from a single sample in a study of cytomegalovirus exposure and HLA in healthy donors. Clones were sequenced by immunoSEQ multiplex PCR, and TCRdb holds only the in-frame ones, with some missing. The sample contains 90,000 to 110,000 clones, approximately 86% of which appear only once. Material: PBMCs. These receptor sequences come from a man aged 18 to 29 in good health and CMV-seronegative. The CDR3 runs from the conserved cysteine through the conserved F or W. Fields, in order: clone size, D gene, V gene, J gene, CDR3 DNA, CDR3 protein. A D gene is named only where the DNA matches it firmly. The size entry is marked missing in some rows and otherwise reads once, few, many or a size class.

-	TRBD1	TRBV7-9	TRBJ1-4	TGTGCCAGCAGCGAACAGGGGACTAATGAAAAACTGTTTTTT	CASSEQGTNEKLFF
once	-	TRBV6-6	TRBJ2-7	TGTGCCAGCCCTGAACCGAGACAGCTCTACGAGCAGTACTTC	CASPEPRQLYEQYF
-	TRBD1	TRBV7-2	TRBJ1-2	TGTGCCAGCAGCCACGGACAGGATGCCTATGGCTACACCTTC	CASSHGQDAYGYTF
-	-	TRBV27	TRBJ1-2	TGTGCCAGCAGTTTATCGTCGGGGGGTGTAGGGGGCTACACCTTC	CASSLSSGGVGGYTF
-	-	TRBV11-2	TRBJ2-2	TGTGCCAGCAGCTTCGGGGAGAACACCGGGGAGCTGTTTTTT	CASSFGENTGELFF
-	-	TRBV4-3	TRBJ2-5	TGCGCCAGCAGCCAAGATTTGGCTCTCCAAGAGACCCAGTACTTC	CASSQDLALQETQYF
-	TRBD1	TRBV28	TRBJ2-7	TGTGCCAGCAGTTCCGCTGGGACAGCCGCCTACGAGCAGTACTTC	CASSSAGTAAYEQYF
-	-	TRBV30	TRBJ1-2	TGTGCCTGGAGTAGGGACTTCGGTAACTATGGCTACACCTTC	CAWSRDFGNYGYTF
-	-	TRBV15	TRBJ2-2	TGTGCCACCAGCAGAGGTCAGGGCAACACCGGGGAGCTGTTTTTT	CATSRGQGNTGELFF
once	-	TRBV6-1	TRBJ2-7	TGTGCCAGCCTTATCTCCCCGGGTGGCTACGAGCAGTACTTC	CASLISPGGYEQYF
-	-	TRBV19	TRBJ2-4	TGTGCCAGTAGTTCGTGGACAGTGGGCAGCGACATTCAGTACTTC	CASSSWTVGSDIQYF
-	-	TRBV10-3	TRBJ2-1	TGTGCCACCCAAAGGAGGGATAGCGATGAGCAGTTCTTC	CATQRRDSDEQFF
-	-	TRBV5-1	TRBJ2-7	TGCGCCAGCAGCTTGGCGGGCCTGAGCGGAAACTCCTACGAGCAGTACTTC	CASSLAGLSGNSYEQYF
-	TRBD1	TRBV18	TRBJ1-4	TGTGCCAGCTGCCTTGACAGGGGGGACGAAAAACTGTTTTTT	CASCLDRGDEKLFF
-	TRBD1	TRBV5-4	TRBJ1-1	TGTGCCAGCAGCTTGGGAGAGGACAGGGAAGCTTTCTTT	CASSLGEDREAFF
-	TRBD2	TRBV7-9	TRBJ2-1	TGTTCCAGCAGCCCACCTCGGACTAGCGGGAGAATAAATGAGCAGTTCTTC	CSSSPPRTSGRINEQFF
many	-	TRBV4-3	TRBJ2-5	TGCGCCAGCAGCCAAGTAGTCGGGAGAGGCGAGACCCAGTACTTC	CASSQVVGRGETQYF
-	TRBD1	TRBV19	TRBJ1-1	TGTGCCAGTAGTCCCGGACAGGGGGCGGTTGGGACTGAAGCTTTCTTT	CASSPGQGAVGTEAFF
-	-	TRBV4-3	TRBJ2-3	TGCGCCAGCAGCCAAGAGTCGACAGCCGGCGCAGATACGCAGTATTTT	CASSQESTAGADTQYF
-	TRBD2	TRBV5-6	TRBJ2-1	TGTGCCAGCAGAACTAGCGGGAGGGCAGGTGAGCAGTTCTTC	CASRTSGRAGEQFF
-	TRBD2	TRBV7-6	TRBJ2-5	TGTGCCAGCAGCTTAGGACTAGCGGGAGCCCAAGAGACCCAGTACTTC	CASSLGLAGAQETQYF
-	-	TRBV27	TRBJ2-7	TGTGCCAGCAGTTTTTCCCCTGCGCCTACCTACGAGCAGTACTTC	CASSFSPAPTYEQYF
-	-	TRBV7-9	TRBJ1-1	TGTGCCAGCAGCTTACGACAGCCATCCCTGGGCACTGAAGCTTTCTTT	CASSLRQPSLGTEAFF
-	-	TRBV30	TRBJ2-7	TGTGCCTGGAGTGTACGAGGGAACCCCTACGAGCAGTACTTC	CAWSVRGNPYEQYF
-	TRBD2	TRBV19	TRBJ2-3	TGTGCCAGTAGTCCGCAACTAGCGGGAAGCGCAGATACGCAGTATTTT	CASSPQLAGSADTQYF